This passage covers 23 T cell receptor beta chains from one sample sequenced in a study of radiotherapy plus CTLA-4 blockade in lung cancer (dated by TCRdb to the late 2010s). Library preparation was by the immunoSEQ multiplex PCR assay. The table comes from immuneACCESS by way of TCRdb, which keeps in-frame sequences with V and J called. Part of the clones is missing from these tables; in studies checked, under half for an unresolved V gene and the rest for unknown reasons. The table for this sample lists some 50,000 clones; approximately 79% of them were counted only once. Roughly 3.5% of the sample goes to the ten largest clones. Sequenced here: peripheral blood, sampled from a patient treated with radiotherapy plus ipilimumab. These receptors came from a human donor with non-small cell lung cancer who had a partial response to radiotherapy plus ipilimumab.

This clone was seen more than once but under ten times. The V gene is TRBV10-2, the J gene TRBJ2-3; D not resolved. The CDR3 covers 13 residues. Trimming took off 6 bases at V and 1 base at J, with 8 bases between the two ends. Per the germline V gene, CDR1 is WSHSY and CDR2 is SAAADI. The CDR3 sequence: CASRFSRTDTQYF. DNA for the CDR3: TGCGCCAGCAGGTTTAGCCGCACAGATACGCAGTATTTT.

This sequence joins TRBV6-5 and TRBJ2-5; TRBD2 aligns across 14 bases. Germline CDR1 and CDR2: MNHEY and SVGAGI. V gave up 5 bases and J gave up 5 bases; unmatched junction bases: 4. The CDR3 has 15 amino acids. The CDR3 DNA reads TGTGCCAGCAGTCGACTAGCGGGGGGGCGCGAGACCCAGTACTTC. As protein: CASSRLAGGRETQYF.

This chain joins TRBV5-4 and TRBJ1-6; 10 bases fit TRBD1. Looked up from germline, CDR1 is SGHNT and CDR2 is YYREEE (reference sequence). V dropped 4 bases and J dropped 11; count of bases not matched to a gene: 9. The CDR3 contains 15 residues. Here the CDR3 reads CASSPYGTGEAPLHF. As DNA, the CDR3 is TGTGCCAGCAGCCCGTACGGGACAGGGGAGGCACCCCTCCACTTT.

This clone showed up just once. The V and J genes are TRBV5-8 and TRBJ1-5; 8 bases align to TRBD1. CDR1 and CDR2 (germline): SGHTS, YDEGEE. The junction had 4 bases not matched to a gene; V was cut back by 2 bases and J by 6 bases. This CDR3 region has 14 residues. CDR3 in amino acids: CASSLYQGAQPQHF. For the CDR3, the DNA is TGTGCCAGCAGCTTATATCAGGGGGCTCAGCCCCAGCATTTT.

About this clone: At one boundary the junction diverges from the germline segment, which might be a read error. The chain employs TRBV5-4 and TRBJ2-7; TRBD2 might be the D (5 bases). CDR1 and CDR2 from the germline V gene are SGHNT and YYREEE (reference sequence). This CDR3 is 12 amino acids long. CDR3 nucleotide sequence: TGTGCCAGCAGTTTGGACTCGTCCCGGCAGTACTTC. It codes for CASSLDSSRQYF. Filled out from reference TRBV5-4 and TRBJ2-7, the complete variable domain reads ETGVTQSPTHLIKTRGQQVTLRCSSQSGHNTVSWYQQALGQGPQFIFQYYREEENGRGNFPPRFSGLQFPNYSSELNVNALELDDSALYLCASSLDSSRQYFGPGTRLTVT.

The CDR3 region has the DNA TGTGCCAGCAGCCCAACAGGGGCGGGGGAGACCCAGTACTTC. As protein: CASSPTGAGETQYF. V and J are TRBV9 and TRBJ2-5; possibly TRBD1 for D (7 bases). This CDR3 has 14 amino acids. With 4 bases removed from V and 5 bases from J, the gap between germline ends came to 15 bases. The germline CDR1 and CDR2 sequences are SGDLS and YYNGEE. Supplemented by reference TRBV9 and TRBJ2-5, the full variable domain reads DSGVTQTPKHLITATGQRVTLRCSPRSGDLSVYWYQQSLDQGLQFLIQYYNGEERAKGNILERFSAQQFPDLHSELNLSSLELGDSALYFCASSPTGAGETQYFGPGTRLLVL.

In nucleotides, the CDR3 is TGTGCCAGCAGCTTTACAGGGAACGAGCAGTACTTC. Protein sequence: CASSFTGNEQYF. The chain uses TRBV11-2 and TRBJ2-7, with a tentative D call TRBD1 (6 bases). The CDR3 covers 12 residues. Germline CDR1 SGHAT, CDR2 FQNNGV. The V and J ends lost 3 bases and 5 bases respectively, with 8 bases between them.

V usage is TRBV9 and J usage is TRBJ2-7, with D possibly matching TRBD2 (6 bases). V dropped 0 bases and J dropped 2 bases, with 9 bases sitting between them. CDR1 and CDR2 (germline): SGDLS, YYNGEE. The CDR3 runs to 14 residues. The CDR3 DNA reads TGTGCCAGCAGCGTAGCCGGGAGCCCCTACGAGCAGTACTTC. It translates to CASSVAGSPYEQYF.

The chain carries TRBV11-2 and TRBJ2-5, with TRBD1 matching over 7 bases. V shed 0 bases and J 1 base; nucleotides not matched to a gene: 5. In germline, CDR1 is SGHAT, CDR2 FQNNGV. The CDR3 extends over 16 amino acids. The CDR3 loop reads CASSLDLNRGQETQYF. CDR3 DNA sequence: TGTGCCAGCAGCTTAGATCTAAACAGGGGCCAAGAGACCCAGTACTTC.

This clone appeared once. The chain couples TRBV5-1 to TRBJ1-2; maybe TRBD1 (5 bases). Germline values: CDR1 SGHRS, CDR2 YFSETQ. The CDR3 consists of 13 residues. The V and J ends lost 4 bases and 5 bases respectively, with 12 bases between them. This CDR3 is CASSPTGEYGYTF. The DNA of the CDR3 is TGCGCCAGCAGCCCGACGGGGGAATATGGCTACACCTTC.

The chain is built from TRBV4-3 and TRBJ2-3, with TRBD1 identical over 8 bases. This CDR3 region has 15 residues. Germline assignment: CDR1 LGHNA and CDR2 YSLEER. With V trimmed by 1 base and J by 5 bases, 5 bases remained unmatched. The CDR3 coding sequence is TGCGCCAGCAGCCAAGGCAGGGGGCGCGGAGATACGCAGTATTTT. Amino acid sequence: CASSQGRGRGDTQYF.

The chain is built from TRBV7-9 and TRBJ2-7; 13 bases are shared with TRBD2. The CDR3 has 17 amino acids. Per germline, CDR1 SEHNR and CDR2 FQNEAQ (reference sequence). Unmatched junction bases numbered 6, after V lost 4 bases and J lost 0 bases. CDR3 amino acids: CASSSGLAGITSYEQYF. CDR3 DNA sequence: TGTGCCAGCAGCTCGGGACTAGCGGGGATAACCTCCTACGAGCAGTACTTC. Supplemented by reference TRBV7-9 and TRBJ2-7, the full variable domain reads DTGVSQNPRHKITKRGQNVTFRCDPISEHNRLYWYRQTLGQGPEFLTYFQNEAQLEKSRLLSDRFSAERPKGSFSTLEIQRTEQGDSAMYLCASSSGLAGITSYEQYFGPGTRLTVT.

The chain has TRBV29-1 and TRBJ2-3, with 7 bases fitting TRBD1. V dropped 6 bases and J dropped 2; count of bases not matched to a gene: 11. CDR1 SQVTM and CDR2 ANQGSEA come from the germline V gene. This CDR3 contains 15 residues. CDR3 nucleotide sequence: TGCAGCGTCATTCCTACAGGGGCTGTCACAGATACGCAGTATTTT. Protein product: CSVIPTGAVTDTQYF.

Points on this clone: Other DNA sequences from this sample encode an identical CDR3 as well. The chain recombines TRBV19 with TRBJ2-7; TRBD1 matches at 10 bases. The germline V gene has CDR1 LNHDA and CDR2 SQIVND (reference sequence). V dropped 3 bases and J dropped 1; count of bases not matched to a gene: 3. This CDR3 contains 15 residues. The CDR3 DNA reads TGTGCCAGTAGTATTCGGACAGGGGGGTCCTACGAGCAGTACTTC. This codes for CASSIRTGGSYEQYF.

A few counts support this clone. The chain uses TRBV7-5 and TRBJ2-6; the D call of TRBD1 is as the table states it, not checked on the DNA. TRBV7-5 counts as a pseudogene. The CDR3 sequence is 18 residues long. The CDR3 DNA reads as TGTGTCAGAAGCAGAATGGAGACAGGGAGGACTGGGGCCAACGTCCTGACTTTC. Its translation: CVRSRMETGRTGANVLTF.

The chain employs TRBV5-5 and TRBJ2-4; 9 positions agree with TRBD1. Trimming took 4 bases from V and 5 from J; bases not matched to a gene: 16. The germline V gene encodes CDR1 SGHKS and CDR2 YYEKEE (reference sequence). There are 18 residues in the CDR3. CDR3: CASSDRVPGQGPENIQYF. CDR3 bases: TGTGCCAGCAGCGATAGGGTACCGGGACAGGGACCCGAAAACATTCAGTACTTC.

This clone was counted once. The chain links TRBV7-6 to TRBJ2-5; D not certain. The CDR3 covers 15 residues. Trimming left V 2 bases short and J 2 bases short, with 12 bases between. Germline V gene data show CDR1 as SGHVS and CDR2 as FNYEAQ. CDR3 amino acids: CASSLLQESQETQYF. The CDR3 DNA follows: TGTGCCAGCAGCTTACTCCAGGAAAGTCAAGAGACCCAGTACTTC.

This clone was counted a few times. The chain carries TRBV7-2 and TRBJ1-2, with a tentative D call TRBD1 (5 bases). The ends were cut back, 7 bases at V and 2 bases at J, with 17 bases in the middle. Per the germline V gene, CDR1 is SGHTA and CDR2 is FQGNSA. This CDR3 contains 15 residues. DNA for the CDR3: TGTGCCAGCACCTTGGGCTTTTCAGGGAACTATGGCTACACCTTC. It specifies CASTLGFSGNYGYTF.

V and J are TRBV5-4 and TRBJ2-5; D possibly corresponds to TRBD2 (5 bases). The CDR3 sequence is 13 residues long. The V gene lost 0 bases and the J gene lost 3 bases, with 6 bases spanning the gap. The V gene's germline CDR1 is SGHNT and CDR2 YYREEE (reference sequence). The CDR3 DNA sequence: TGTGCCAGCAGCTTGGTCGGGGAAGAGACCCAGTACTTC. Translated: CASSLVGEETQYF.

As DNA, the CDR3 is TGCGCCAGCAGCCAAGGCGGGACAGATGAAAAACTGTTTTTT. It is translated as CASSQGGTDEKLFF. J is TRBJ1-4 and V is TRBV4-3, with 7 bases matching TRBD1. This CDR3 is 14 amino acids long. Trimming removed 1 base from V and 6 bases from J; junction bases left unmatched: 2. Germline loops: CDR1 LGHNA, CDR2 YSLEER.

The chain recombines TRBV7-2 with TRBJ1-4; TRBD1 is a possible D gene (6 bases). Between the trimmed V and J ends, which lost 4 bases and 0 bases, there was a span of 12 bases. The CDR3 contains 16 residues. Germline values: CDR1 SGHTA, CDR2 FQGNSA. CDR3 DNA sequence: TGTGCCAGCAGCTCTTCCGGGACACCAACTAATGAAAAACTGTTTTTT. Residues: CASSSSGTPTNEKLFF.

The rearrangement links TRBV4-2 to TRBJ2-7; 10 bases fit TRBD1. The CDR3 covers 16 residues. Germline V lookup: CDR1 LGHNA, CDR2 YNFKEQ. The J segment lost 0 bases and the V segment lost 3 bases, leaving 5 bases of the junction unmatched. For the CDR3, the DNA is TGTGCCAGCAGCCAGACCGGGACAGGGGCCTCCTACGAGCAGTACTTC. This sequence encodes CASSQTGTGASYEQYF.

The chain joins TRBV7-2 to TRBJ1-5, with a possible D match to TRBD1 (6 bases). Per the germline V gene, CDR1 is SGHTA and CDR2 is FQGNSA. V was pared by 5 bases and J by 4 bases, with 15 bases between. The CDR3 totals 15 residues. This CDR3 is CASSPKTGINQPQHF. The CDR3 nucleotides are TGTGCCAGCAGCCCGAAAACAGGGATTAATCAGCCCCAGCATTTT.